This TCR beta chain was found in a study of technical replicates of blood from a few donors (TCRdb year 2017). In regard to this clone: Its antigen is unknown. No much larger clone exists at a distance of one base, and base qualities are not known. Other DNA sequences in the sample encode the same CDR3.

Library prep was done by the immunoSEQ multiplex PCR assay. TCRdb's version of the immuneACCESS table is confined to in-frame rearrangements and falls short of the full clone set. An unresolved V gene accounts for under half of the shortfall where checked; the remainder is of unknown origin. Recorded for this sample are approximately 58,000 clones; just over 85% of them occurred a single time. 5.6% of the sample comes from the top ten. Sequenced sample: PBMCs. This receptor was taken from a human donor in good health. Some clones in this sample may be carry-over from other donors' samples.

CDR3 loop: CASSIRRGFGTGELFF. In nucleotides, the sequence is TGTGCCAGCAGCATCCGTAGGGGCTTCGGCACCGGGGAGCTGTTTTTT. Recombination connected TRBV11-2 to TRBJ2-2; perhaps TRBD1 is the D gene, with 5 bases matching. CDR1 SGHAT and CDR2 FQNNGV are derived from the germline V gene. V and J lose 5 bases and 4 bases, and a span of 17 bases separates them. The CDR3, from cysteine to phenylalanine, totals 16 residues. Kept here is only the CDR3 DNA, which spans 48 bases and is read in frame from base 1.